This T cell receptor beta chain was documented in a study of T cell clonotyping in hematopoietic cell transplantation. V dropped 5 bases and J dropped 4; count of bases not matched to a gene: 5. Germline CDR1 and CDR2: SGHVS and FNYEAQ. This CDR3 is built from 14 residues. Clones were sequenced by immunoSEQ multiplex PCR, and TCRdb holds only the in-frame ones, with some missing. The profile shows around 24,000 clones, around 80% of them singletons. Time point: recipient sample about 28 days before transplant, after cytoreduction. The TCR originated in a woman aged 60-75 years with acute myeloid leukemia. Some clones in this sample may be carry-over from other donors' samples. Sequencing was performed on peripheral blood mononuclear cells, taken before stem cell transplant. The rearrangement uses TRBV7-6 and TRBJ2-7; 10 bases agree with TRBD1. The chain's CDR3 is CASSKDRGPYEQYF. The CDR3 coding sequence is TGTGCCAGCAGCAAAGACAGGGGGCCTTACGAGCAGTACTTC.